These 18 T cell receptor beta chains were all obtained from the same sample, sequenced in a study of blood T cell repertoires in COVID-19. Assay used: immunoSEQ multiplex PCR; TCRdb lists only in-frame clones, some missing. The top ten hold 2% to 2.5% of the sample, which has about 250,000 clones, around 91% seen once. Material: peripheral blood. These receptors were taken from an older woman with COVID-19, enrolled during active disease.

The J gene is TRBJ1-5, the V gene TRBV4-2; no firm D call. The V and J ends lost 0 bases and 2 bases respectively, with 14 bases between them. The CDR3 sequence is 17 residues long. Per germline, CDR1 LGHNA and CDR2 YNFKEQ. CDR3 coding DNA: TGTGCCAGCAGCCAAGAGGTTGGGAGTTTGGGCAATCAGCCCCAGCATTTT. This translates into CASSQEVGSLGNQPQHF.

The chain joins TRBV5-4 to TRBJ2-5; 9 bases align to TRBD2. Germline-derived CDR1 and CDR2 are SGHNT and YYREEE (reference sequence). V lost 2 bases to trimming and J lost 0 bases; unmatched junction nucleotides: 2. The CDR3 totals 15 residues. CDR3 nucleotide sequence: TGTGCCAGCAGCTTTAGCGGGGGAGACCAAGAGACCCAGTACTTC. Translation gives CASSFSGGDQETQYF.

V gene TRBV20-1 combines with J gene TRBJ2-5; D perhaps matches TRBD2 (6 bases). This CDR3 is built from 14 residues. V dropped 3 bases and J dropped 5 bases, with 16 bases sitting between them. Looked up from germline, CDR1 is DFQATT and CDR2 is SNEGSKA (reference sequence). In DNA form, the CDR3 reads TGCAGTGCTAGTCCATTGCCGGGGGTTGAGACCCAGTACTTC. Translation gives CSASPLPGVETQYF.

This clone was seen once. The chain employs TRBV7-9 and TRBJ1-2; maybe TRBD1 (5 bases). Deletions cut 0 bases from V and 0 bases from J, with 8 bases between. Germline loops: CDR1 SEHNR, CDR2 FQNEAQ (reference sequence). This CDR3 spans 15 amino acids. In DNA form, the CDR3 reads TGTGCCAGCAGCTTAGCGGGGGGGACTAACTATGGCTACACCTTC. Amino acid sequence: CASSLAGGTNYGYTF.

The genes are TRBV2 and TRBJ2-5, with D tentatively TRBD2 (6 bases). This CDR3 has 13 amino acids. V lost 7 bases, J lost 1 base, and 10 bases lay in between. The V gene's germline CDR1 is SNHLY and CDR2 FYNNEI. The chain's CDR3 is CASTRGSQETQYF. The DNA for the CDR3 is TGTGCCAGCACCCGGGGGAGCCAAGAGACCCAGTACTTC.

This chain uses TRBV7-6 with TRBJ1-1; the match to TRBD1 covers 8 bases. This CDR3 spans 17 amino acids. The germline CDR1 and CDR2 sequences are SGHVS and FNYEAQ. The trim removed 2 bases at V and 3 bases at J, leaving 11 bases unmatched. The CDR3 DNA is TGTGCCAGCAGCTTACACCAGGGACAGGTCGAGGACACTGAAGCTTTCTTT. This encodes CASSLHQGQVEDTEAFF.

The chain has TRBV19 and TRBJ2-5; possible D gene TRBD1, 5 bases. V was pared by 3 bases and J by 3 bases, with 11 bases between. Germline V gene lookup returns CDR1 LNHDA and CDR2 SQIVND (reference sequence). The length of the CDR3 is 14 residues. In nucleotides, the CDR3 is TGTGCCAGTAGTATCATGGCAGGGAAAGAGACCCAGTACTTC. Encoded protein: CASSIMAGKETQYF.

CDR3 nucleotide sequence: TGTGCCAGTAGCCGCGGGGATCCCTACGAGCAGTACTTC. It yields the protein CASSRGDPYEQYF. This chain joins TRBV19 and TRBJ2-7; D might be TRBD2 (6 bases). The CDR3 length is 13 residues. With 6 bases removed from V and 2 bases from J, the gap between germline ends came to 11 bases. The germline gives CDR1 LNHDA, CDR2 SQIVND (reference sequence).

The chain's CDR3 is CASTSSGGPVFF. DNA of the CDR3: TGTGCCAGCACGTCGAGCGGGGGGCCGGTGTTCTTC. The rearrangement uses TRBV6-6 and TRBJ2-1; 9 nucleotides match TRBD2. Trimming took 7 bases from V and 15 from J; bases not matched to a gene: 10. The CDR3 totals 12 residues. Germline V gene lookup returns CDR1 MNHNY and CDR2 SVGAGI (reference sequence).

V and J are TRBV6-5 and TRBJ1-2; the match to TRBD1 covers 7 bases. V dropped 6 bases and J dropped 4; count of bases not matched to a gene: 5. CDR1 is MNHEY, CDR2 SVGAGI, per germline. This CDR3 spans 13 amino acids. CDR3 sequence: CASSQGTAYGYTF. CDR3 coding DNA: TGTGCCAGCAGCCAGGGGACAGCCTATGGCTACACCTTC.

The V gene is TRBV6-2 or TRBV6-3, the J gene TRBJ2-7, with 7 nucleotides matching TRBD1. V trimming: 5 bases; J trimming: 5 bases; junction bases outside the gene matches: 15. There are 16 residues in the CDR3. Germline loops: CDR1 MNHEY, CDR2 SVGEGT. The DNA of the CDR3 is TGTGCCAGCAGTCTACCGGGACAGATGGTCGGGGACGAGCAGTACTTC. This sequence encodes CASSLPGQMVGDEQYF.

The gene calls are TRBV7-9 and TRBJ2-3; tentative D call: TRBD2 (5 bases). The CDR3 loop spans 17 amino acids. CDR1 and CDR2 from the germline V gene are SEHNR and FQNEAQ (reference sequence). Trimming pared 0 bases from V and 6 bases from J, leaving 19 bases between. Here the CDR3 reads CASSLAGEGPRWDTQYF. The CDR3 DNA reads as TGTGCCAGCAGCTTAGCCGGAGAGGGCCCCCGATGGGATACGCAGTATTTT.

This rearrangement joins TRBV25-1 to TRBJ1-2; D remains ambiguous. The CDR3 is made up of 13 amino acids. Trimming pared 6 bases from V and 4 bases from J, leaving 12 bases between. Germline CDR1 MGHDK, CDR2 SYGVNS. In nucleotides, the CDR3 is TGTGCCAGCAGCCCCCGTTTCTTCTATGGCTACACCTTC. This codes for CASSPRFFYGYTF.

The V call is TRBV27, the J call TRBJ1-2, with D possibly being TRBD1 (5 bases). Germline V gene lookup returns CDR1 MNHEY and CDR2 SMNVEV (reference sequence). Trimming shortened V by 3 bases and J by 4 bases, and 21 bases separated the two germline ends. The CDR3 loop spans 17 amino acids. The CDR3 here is CASSLMGRVRALYGYTF. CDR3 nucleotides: TGTGCCAGCAGTTTGATGGGCAGGGTGCGAGCTCTCTATGGCTACACCTTC.

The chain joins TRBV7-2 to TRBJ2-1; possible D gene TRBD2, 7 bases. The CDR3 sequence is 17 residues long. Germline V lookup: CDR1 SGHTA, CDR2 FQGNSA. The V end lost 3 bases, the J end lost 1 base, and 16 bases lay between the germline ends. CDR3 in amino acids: CASSFGRGGQSYNEQFF. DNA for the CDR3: TGTGCCAGCAGCTTTGGTAGGGGGGGGCAATCCTACAATGAGCAGTTCTTC. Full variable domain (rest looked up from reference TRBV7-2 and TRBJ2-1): GAGVSQSPSNKVTEKGKDVELRCDPISGHTALYWYRQSLGQGLEFLIYFQGNSAPDKSGLPSDRFSAERTGGSVSTLTIQRTQQEDSAVYLCASSFGRGGQSYNEQFFGPGTRLTVL.

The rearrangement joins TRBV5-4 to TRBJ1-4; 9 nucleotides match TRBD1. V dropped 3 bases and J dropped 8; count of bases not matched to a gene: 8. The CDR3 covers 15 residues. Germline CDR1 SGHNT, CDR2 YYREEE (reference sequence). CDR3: CASSSSTGGGEKLFF. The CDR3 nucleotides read TGTGCCAGCAGCTCGTCGACAGGGGGTGGGGAAAAACTGTTTTTT.

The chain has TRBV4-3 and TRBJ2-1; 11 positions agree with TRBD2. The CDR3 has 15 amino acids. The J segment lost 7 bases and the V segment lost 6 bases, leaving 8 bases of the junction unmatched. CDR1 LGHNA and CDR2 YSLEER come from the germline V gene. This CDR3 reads CASRHSGGAGNEQFF. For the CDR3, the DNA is TGCGCCAGCAGACATAGCGGGGGGGCCGGGAATGAGCAGTTCTTC.

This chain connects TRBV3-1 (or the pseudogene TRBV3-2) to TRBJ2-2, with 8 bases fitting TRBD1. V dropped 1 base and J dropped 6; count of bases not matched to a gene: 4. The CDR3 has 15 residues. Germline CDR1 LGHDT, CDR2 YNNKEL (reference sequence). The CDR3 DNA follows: TGTGCCAGCAGCCAAGGGACAGGGATAGCCGGGGAGCTGTTTTTT. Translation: CASSQGTGIAGELFF.